This T cell receptor beta chain came from a study of blood T cell repertoires in COVID-19. About the study: Donors in the United States, Italy and Spain gave samples during acute or convalescent COVID-19. Sample material is recorded as cDNA or gDNA derived from T cells, B-cell-depleted T cells, or PBMCs.

The CDR3 has 13 amino acids. V was shortened by 4 bases and J by 6 bases, with 12 bases between the two germline ends. In the original analysis: Estimated nucleated cell counts came from reference gene primer amplification. Profiled with immunoSEQ multiplex PCR; TCRdb holds only in-frame clones, not every one. Clone size and the V and J calls come from that table; the DNA yielded D and trimming. The repertoire consists of tens of thousands of clones, with about 82% occurring once and the leading ten covering 20% to 25%. The sequence derives from a woman older than 75 in a cohort sampled during active or convalescent COVID-19. The chain recombines TRBV12-3 or TRBV12-4 with TRBJ1-2; no firm D call. Sequencing used peripheral blood. The CDR3 nucleotides read TGTGCCAGCAGTTATCGGGAGTTCGATGGCTACACCTTC. It translates to CASSYREFDGYTF.